These 26 T cell receptor beta chains came from one sample sequenced in a study of blood T cell repertoires in COVID-19. Assay used: immunoSEQ multiplex PCR; TCRdb lists only in-frame clones, some missing. The repertoire has around 260,000 clones, over 75% of them found once; the top ten carry approximately 0.94%. Sequences were obtained from peripheral blood. All receptors derive from a human donor with COVID-19, enrolled during active disease. The donor label of this sample is uncertain.

This chain links TRBV28 with TRBJ1-2; 8 nucleotides match TRBD1. After removal of 3 bases from V and 5 bases from J, the junction contained 5 bases not matched to a gene. Germline-derived CDR1 and CDR2 are MDHEN and SYDVKM. The CDR3 runs 14 residues. The CDR3 DNA is TGTGCCAGCAGTTTGACGCAGGGGGCATATGGCTACACCTTC. Protein sequence: CASSLTQGAYGYTF.

The V and J genes are TRBV7-8 and TRBJ2-3; 7 nucleotides agree with TRBD1. This CDR3 is built from 19 residues. J gave up 0 bases and V 5 bases, and 17 bases lay outside the gene matches. The V gene's germline CDR1 is SGHVS and CDR2 FQNEAQ. The CDR3 DNA follows: TGTGCCAGCAGCCACTTATGGCCCCCCGGGGACAGTAGCACAGATACGCAGTATTTT. Translating it yields CASSHLWPPGDSSTDTQYF.

As for this clone: In the same sample, other DNA sequences code for this CDR3. This chain joins TRBV2 and TRBJ1-5; D unclear. Germline V CDR1 and CDR2: SNHLY, FYNNEI. This CDR3 is built from 13 residues. The ends were cut back, 0 bases at V and 7 bases at J, with 7 bases in the middle. CDR3 in amino acids: CASSEARVQPQHF. The CDR3 DNA reads as TGTGCCAGCAGTGAAGCGCGGGTCCAGCCCCAGCATTTT.

The V call is TRBV6-2 or TRBV6-3, the J call TRBJ2-7; 7 nucleotides match TRBD1. This CDR3 region has 14 residues. The germline gives CDR1 MNHEY, CDR2 SVGEGT. The J segment lost 2 bases and the V segment lost 4 bases, leaving 5 bases of the junction unmatched. The CDR3 region has the DNA TGTGCCAGCAGTTTCAGACAGGGACCCTACGAGCAGTACTTC. Translation gives CASSFRQGPYEQYF.

This clone was detected once. V is TRBV24-1 and J is TRBJ2-7; D gene unclear. This CDR3 has 11 amino acids. Trimming took 1 base from V and 7 from J, leaving 4 bases between them. Germline V CDR1 and CDR2: KGHDR, SFDVKD. The CDR3 reads CATSDFGEQYF. The CDR3 DNA sequence: TGTGCCACCAGTGATTTCGGGGAGCAGTACTTC.

The chain is built from TRBV10-1 and TRBJ2-4; TRBD2 aligns across 8 bases. The CDR3 runs 15 residues. Germline trimming cut 5 bases from V and 0 bases from J; bases unmatched to any gene: 3. Germline V lookup: CDR1 WNHNN, CDR2 SYGVQD (reference sequence). The CDR3 reads CASSPSGGAKNIQYF. CDR3 sequence (DNA): TGCGCCAGCAGTCCCAGCGGGGGAGCCAAAAACATTCAGTACTTC.

The chain joins TRBV9 to TRBJ2-2; D is uncertain. The germline CDR1 and CDR2 sequences are SGDLS and YYNGEE. Trimming stripped 2 bases from V and 1 base from J, with 6 bases between. This CDR3 contains 14 residues. The CDR3 nucleotides are TGTGCCAGCAGCGTTTCAGGGAACACCGGGGAGCTGTTTTTT. Residues: CASSVSGNTGELFF.

The chain recombines TRBV30 with TRBJ2-7; weak D call: TRBD1 (6 bases). CDR3 length: 12 amino acids. Looked up from germline, CDR1 is GTSNPN and CDR2 is SVGIG (reference sequence). V was pared by 0 bases and J by 3 bases, with 6 bases between. This chain's CDR3 is CAWSVQGYEQYF. CDR3 nucleotides: TGTGCCTGGAGTGTACAGGGCTACGAGCAGTACTTC. The variable domain in full, completed from reference TRBV30 and TRBJ2-7, reads SQTIHQWPATLVQPVGSPLSLECTVEGTSNPNLYWYRQAAGRGLQLLFYSVGIGQISSEVPQNLSASRPQDRQFILSSKKLLLSDSGFYLCAWSVQGYEQYFGPGTRLTVT.

The chain couples TRBV3-1 (or the pseudogene TRBV3-2) to TRBJ2-1; D is undetermined. Looked up from germline, CDR1 is LGHDT and CDR2 is YNNKEL (reference sequence). The CDR3 length is 15 residues. Trimming removed 3 bases at V and 2 bases at J, with 11 bases between. The DNA for the CDR3 is TGTGCCAGCAGCCAGGGCCGGATAACCTACAATGAGCAGTTCTTC. Amino acid sequence: CASSQGRITYNEQFF.

The V and J genes are TRBV28 and TRBJ2-5, with TRBD2 as a possible D gene (6 bases). V was clipped by 6 bases and J by 5 bases, with 16 bases between them. Germline V gives CDR1 MDHEN, CDR2 SYDVKM. The CDR3 runs to 14 residues. The CDR3 protein is CASREGGTAETQYF. The DNA of the CDR3 is TGTGCCAGCAGAGAAGGCGGGACGGCGGAGACCCAGTACTTC.

The chain has TRBV9 and TRBJ2-7; the D gene is possibly TRBD1 (6 bases). The CDR3 covers 15 residues. Trimming shortened V by 0 bases and J by 0 bases, and 10 bases separated the two germline ends. Germline lookup yields CDR1 SGDLS and CDR2 YYNGEE. The CDR3 sequence is CASSVGPDSSYEQYF. DNA for the CDR3: TGTGCCAGCAGCGTAGGTCCGGACAGCTCCTACGAGCAGTACTTC. Full variable domain (rest looked up from reference TRBV9 and TRBJ2-7): DSGVTQTPKHLITATGQRVTLRCSPRSGDLSVYWYQQSLDQGLQFLIQYYNGEERAKGNILERFSAQQFPDLHSELNLSSLELGDSALYFCASSVGPDSSYEQYFGPGTRLTVT.

The chain couples TRBV7-2 to TRBJ2-7, with D perhaps matching TRBD2 (5 bases). V shed 4 bases and J shed 0 bases, with 10 bases lying between them. CDR3 length: 14 residues. Germline V gene lookup returns CDR1 SGHTA and CDR2 FQGNSA. The CDR3 region has the DNA TGTGCCAGCAGCTCCGATAGCGCCTCCTACGAGCAGTACTTC. Encoded protein: CASSSDSASYEQYF.

This chain uses TRBV6-5 with TRBJ1-1; maybe TRBD1 (5 bases). CDR1 is MNHEY, CDR2 SVGAGI, per germline. CDR3 length equals 13 residues. V lost 5 bases to trimming and J lost 0 bases, with 7 bases between them. CDR3: CASSTRVNTEAFF. The CDR3 region has the DNA TGTGCCAGCAGTACCAGGGTGAACACTGAAGCTTTCTTT.

The V and J genes are TRBV2 and TRBJ1-2, with 8 bases lining up with TRBD1. CDR3 length: 14 residues. Germline V CDR1 and CDR2: SNHLY, FYNNEI. The trim removed 6 bases at V and 3 bases at J, leaving 6 bases unmatched. The CDR3, as DNA: TGTGCCAGCAGCGAGGACAGGGCGGACTATGGCTACACCTTC. Encoded protein: CASSEDRADYGYTF.

The chain uses TRBV6-5 and TRBJ1-3; TRBD1 matches at 7 bases. Germline V gene sequence: CDR1 MNHEY, CDR2 SVGAGI. There are 14 residues in the CDR3. The junction had 4 bases not matched to a gene; V was cut back by 5 bases and J by 3 bases. CDR3 protein: CASSTDRVGNTIYF. The CDR3 coding sequence is TGTGCCAGCAGTACCGACAGGGTTGGAAACACCATATATTTT.

In this sample, this clone turned up once. The genes are TRBV5-6 and TRBJ2-1, with D perhaps TRBD2 (6 bases). V lost 2 bases and J 9 bases, leaving 12 bases between the germline ends. The CDR3 spans 13 residues. The V gene's germline CDR1 is SGHDT and CDR2 YYEEEE. The DNA of the CDR3 is TGTGCCAGCAGCTTCCAACTAGCTGGTGAGCAGTTCTTC. It encodes CASSFQLAGEQFF.

This clone came up once. This chain joins TRBV3-1 (or the pseudogene TRBV3-2) and TRBJ2-7, with D hard to call. The CDR3 is 17 residues long. CDR1 is LGHDT and CDR2 is YNNKEL in the germline V gene (reference sequence). V lost 0 bases and J 2 bases, leaving 17 bases between the germline ends. The CDR3 DNA sequence: TGTGCCAGCAGCCAAGATCTGATGCGGTCCATGACCTACGAGCAGTACTTC. Translation: CASSQDLMRSMTYEQYF.

This chain connects TRBV9 to TRBJ2-2, with D possibly being TRBD1 (5 bases). The V gene's germline CDR1 is SGDLS and CDR2 YYNGEE. V dropped 0 bases and J dropped 3 bases, with 15 bases sitting between them. The CDR3 is made up of 17 amino acids. CDR3 nucleotide sequence: TGTGCCAGCAGCGTAGAATTGGCAGGGCTTGACACCGGGGAGCTGTTTTTT. Its translation: CASSVELAGLDTGELFF. Based on the CDR3 plus reference TRBV9 and TRBJ2-2, the full variable domain is DSGVTQTPKHLITATGQRVTLRCSPRSGDLSVYWYQQSLDQGLQFLIQYYNGEERAKGNILERFSAQQFPDLHSELNLSSLELGDSALYFCASSVELAGLDTGELFFGEGSRLTVL.

The rearrangement links TRBV5-1 to TRBJ1-2; a possible D gene is TRBD1 (6 bases). Trimming removed 0 bases at V and 3 bases at J, with 12 bases between. CDR3 length equals 15 residues. From germline, CDR1 is SGHRS and CDR2 YFSETQ. The CDR3 nucleotides are TGCGCCAGCAGCTTGGACGCAGGGGTGGACTATGGCTACACCTTC. Its protein product is CASSLDAGVDYGYTF.

This sequence joins TRBV19 and TRBJ1-1, with 8 bases that match TRBD1. This CDR3 has 14 amino acids. Germline lookup yields CDR1 LNHDA and CDR2 SQIVND (reference sequence). V shed 8 bases and J 4 bases; nucleotides not matched to a gene: 9. The CDR3 spells CASGDRRLTTEAFF. The CDR3 region has the DNA TGTGCCAGTGGGGACAGGAGATTAACCACTGAAGCTTTCTTT.

This clone was recorded a few times. The rearrangement uses TRBV11-2 and TRBJ2-1; no firm D call. This CDR3 has 14 amino acids. Per the germline V gene, CDR1 is SGHAT and CDR2 is FQNNGV. V was shortened by 0 bases and J by 8 bases, with 11 bases between the two germline ends. The CDR3 loop reads CASSLEPISDEQFF. CDR3 nucleotide sequence: TGTGCCAGCAGCTTAGAGCCTATTTCCGATGAGCAGTTCTTC.

The chain links TRBV7-2 to TRBJ1-4; 8 bases align to TRBD1. V lost 5 bases, J lost 7 bases, and 9 bases stayed unmatched. Germline CDR1 and CDR2: SGHTA and FQGNSA. This CDR3 contains 15 residues. This CDR3 is CASSTRTGGGEKLFF. The CDR3 DNA is TGTGCCAGCAGCACAAGAACAGGGGGAGGTGAAAAACTGTTTTTT.

This chain links TRBV29-1 with TRBJ2-2; 8 bases align to TRBD1. V trimming: 6 bases; J trimming: 5 bases; junction bases outside the gene matches: 11. The CDR3 runs to 15 residues. Germline V gives CDR1 SQVTM, CDR2 ANQGSEA. The CDR3 sequence: CSVRRGQGGTGELFF. As DNA, the CDR3 is TGCAGCGTCCGACGAGGACAGGGAGGTACCGGGGAGCTGTTTTTT.

The chain carries TRBV27 and TRBJ1-1, with D tentatively TRBD1 (6 bases). Trimming took off 5 bases at V and 8 bases at J, with 15 bases between the two ends. The CDR3 runs to 13 residues. Germline CDR1 and CDR2: MNHEY and SMNVEV (reference sequence). The CDR3: CASSRGGSREAFF. Here the CDR3 DNA reads TGTGCCAGCAGTAGGGGGGGTTCACGGGAAGCTTTCTTT.

The chain has TRBV25-1 and TRBJ2-7; D possibly corresponds to TRBD1 (6 bases). Between the trimmed V and J ends, which lost 4 bases and 4 bases, there was a span of 20 bases. Germline CDR1 MGHDK, CDR2 SYGVNS. The CDR3 consists of 16 residues. In DNA form, the CDR3 reads TGTGCCAGCAGTGGGCCTTACAGGGATCGGGCGTACGAGCAGTACTTC. It encodes CASSGPYRDRAYEQYF.

This clone was found a few times. J is TRBJ1-4 and V is TRBV9; D may be TRBD1 (5 bases). V was cut by 3 bases and J by 5 bases, with 14 bases left in between. In germline, CDR1 is SGDLS, CDR2 YYNGEE. CDR3 length: 15 residues. Written as DNA, the CDR3 is TGTGCCAGCAGCGCCCTCGGGGGGGGGAATGAAAAACTGTTTTTT. Translating it yields CASSALGGGNEKLFF. Full variable domain (remainder filled in from reference TRBV9 and TRBJ1-4): DSGVTQTPKHLITATGQRVTLRCSPRSGDLSVYWYQQSLDQGLQFLIQYYNGEERAKGNILERFSAQQFPDLHSELNLSSLELGDSALYFCASSALGGGNEKLFFGSGTQLSVL.